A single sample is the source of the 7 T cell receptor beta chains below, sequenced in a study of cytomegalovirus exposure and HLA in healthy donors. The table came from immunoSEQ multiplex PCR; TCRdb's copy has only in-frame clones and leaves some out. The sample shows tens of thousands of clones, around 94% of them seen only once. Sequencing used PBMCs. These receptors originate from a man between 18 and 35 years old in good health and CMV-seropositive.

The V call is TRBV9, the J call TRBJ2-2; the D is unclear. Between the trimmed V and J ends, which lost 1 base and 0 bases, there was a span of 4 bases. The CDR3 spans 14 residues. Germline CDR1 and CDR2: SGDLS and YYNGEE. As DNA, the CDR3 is TGTGCCAGCAGCGTACAGGCGAACACCGGGGAGCTGTTTTTT. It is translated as CASSVQANTGELFF.

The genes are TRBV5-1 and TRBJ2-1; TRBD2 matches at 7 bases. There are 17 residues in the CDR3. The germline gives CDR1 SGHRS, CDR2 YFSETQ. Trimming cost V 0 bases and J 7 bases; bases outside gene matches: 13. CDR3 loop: CASSLVIRAGHENEQFF. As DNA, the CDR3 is TGCGCCAGCAGCTTGGTAATCCGAGCGGGGCACGAGAATGAGCAGTTCTTC.

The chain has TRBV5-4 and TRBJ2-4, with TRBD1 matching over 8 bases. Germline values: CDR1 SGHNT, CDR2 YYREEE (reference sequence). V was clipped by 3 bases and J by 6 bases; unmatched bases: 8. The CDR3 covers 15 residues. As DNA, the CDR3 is TGTGCCAGCAGCTCAAGACAGGGGAAGGGAAACATTCAGTACTTC. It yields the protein CASSSRQGKGNIQYF.

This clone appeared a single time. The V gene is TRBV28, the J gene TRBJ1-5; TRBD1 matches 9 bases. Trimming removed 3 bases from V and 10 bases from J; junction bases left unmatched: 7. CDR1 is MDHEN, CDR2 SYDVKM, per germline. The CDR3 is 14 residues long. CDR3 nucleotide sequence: TGTGCCAGCAGTTTTCGACAGGGGGTTAGTCCCCAGCATTTT. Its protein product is CASSFRQGVSPQHF.

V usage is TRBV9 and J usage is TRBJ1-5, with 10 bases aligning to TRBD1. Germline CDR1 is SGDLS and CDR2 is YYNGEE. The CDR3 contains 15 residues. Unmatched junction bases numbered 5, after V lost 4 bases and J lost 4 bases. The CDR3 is CASSPGQGLNQPQHF. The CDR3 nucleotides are TGTGCCAGCAGCCCGGGACAGGGGCTTAATCAGCCCCAGCATTTT.

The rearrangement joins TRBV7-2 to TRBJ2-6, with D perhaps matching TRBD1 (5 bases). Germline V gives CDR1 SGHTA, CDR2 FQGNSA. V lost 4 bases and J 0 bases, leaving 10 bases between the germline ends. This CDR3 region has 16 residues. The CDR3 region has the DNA TGTGCCAGCAGCTCGGACATCTACTCTGGGGCCAACGTCCTGACTTTC. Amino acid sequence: CASSSDIYSGANVLTF.

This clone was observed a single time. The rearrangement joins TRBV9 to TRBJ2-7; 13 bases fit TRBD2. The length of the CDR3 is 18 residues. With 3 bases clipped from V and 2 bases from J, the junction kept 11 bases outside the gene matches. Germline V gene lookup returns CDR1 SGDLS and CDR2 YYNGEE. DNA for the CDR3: TGTGCCAGCAGCGCGAGCCTCGGGACTAGCGGGAACACCTACGAGCAGTACTTC. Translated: CASSASLGTSGNTYEQYF.